The 3 T cell receptor beta chains listed next were all sequenced from one sample in a study of cytomegalovirus exposure and HLA in healthy donors. PCR employed 60 Vbeta and 13 Jbeta primers. Clones were read by immunoSEQ multiplex PCR, and TCRdb kept only the in-frame ones, dropping some. This table has around 150,000 clones, around three fifths appearing once. The sample taken for sequencing was PBMCs. The receptors were gathered from a woman aged 25 to 39 in good health and CMV-seropositive.

This clone was counted a single time. This chain uses TRBV7-8 with TRBJ2-7; TRBD2 is a possible D gene (6 bases). V was shortened by 4 bases and J by 6 bases, with 19 bases between the two germline ends. In germline, CDR1 is SGHVS, CDR2 FQNEAQ. There are 15 residues in the CDR3. The CDR3 sequence is CASSSFGGGWGEQYF. The CDR3 nucleotides are TGTGCCAGCAGCTCATTCGGGGGTGGATGGGGCGAGCAGTACTTC.

This rearrangement joins TRBV6-1 to TRBJ2-6; TRBD2 is a possible D gene (6 bases). The CDR3 has 14 amino acids. Germline CDR1 is MNHNS and CDR2 is SASEGT. The V gene lost 8 bases and the J gene lost 1 base, with 9 bases spanning the gap. CDR3 sequence reads: CASWRGSGANVLTF. For the CDR3, the DNA is TGTGCCAGCTGGAGGGGATCTGGGGCCAACGTCCTGACTTTC.

The CDR3 loop reads CASSLSLNRFGNTIYF. Here the CDR3 DNA reads TGTGCCAGCAGTTTATCGTTAAACAGGTTCGGAAACACCATATATTTT. The chain is built from TRBV28 and TRBJ1-3; D possibly corresponds to TRBD1 (5 bases). This CDR3 contains 16 residues. Germline CDR1 reads MDHEN; CDR2 reads SYDVKM. The V and J ends lost 1 base and 4 bases respectively, with 14 bases between them. The full variable domain, its missing parts supplied by reference TRBV28 and TRBJ1-3, is DVKVTQSSRYLVKRTGEKVFLECVQDMDHENMFWYRQDPGLGLRLIYFSYDVKMKEKGDIPEGYSVSREKKERFSLILESASTNQTSMYLCASSLSLNRFGNTIYFGEGSWLTVV.